The next 15 T cell receptor beta chains were all read from a single sample in a study of chemoradiotherapy in HPV16-positive cancers. TCRdb's copy holds only in-frame clones and misses some; the assay was immunoSEQ multiplex PCR. This repertoire shows more than 30,000 clones, 89% found once; its top ten account for about 3.4%. The material sequenced was blood, taken from a patient who underwent chemoradiotherapy. The receptors shown here come from a human donor with HPV-associated anogenital cancer.

The CDR3 region has the DNA TGTGCCAGCAGCCTAGGCGCTCAGGGGAACACTGAAGCTTTCTTT. Residues: CASSLGAQGNTEAFF. The J gene is TRBJ1-1, the V gene TRBV6-5; a possible D gene is TRBD1 (5 bases). CDR1 is MNHEY, CDR2 SVGAGI, per germline. Trimming stripped 6 bases from V and 1 base from J, with 15 bases between. The CDR3 sequence is 15 residues long.

This rearrangement joins TRBV25-1 to TRBJ2-7; 9 nucleotides agree with TRBD2. Looked up from germline, CDR1 is MGHDK and CDR2 is SYGVNS. Unmatched junction bases numbered 7, after V lost 6 bases and J lost 7 bases. This CDR3 has 13 residues. This CDR3 is CASSASGTWEQYF. For the CDR3, the DNA is TGTGCCAGCAGCGCTAGCGGGACTTGGGAGCAGTACTTC.

This chain links TRBV5-6 with TRBJ1-2, with D uncertain. Germline values: CDR1 SGHDT, CDR2 YYEEEE. V was clipped by 0 bases and J by 4 bases, with 7 bases between them. This CDR3 is 13 amino acids long. The CDR3 nucleotides are TGTGCCAGCAGCTTGGGGCAGTTCTATGGCTACACCTTC. Its translation: CASSLGQFYGYTF. Variable domain in full (rest from reference TRBV5-6 and TRBJ1-2): DAGVTQSPTHLIKTRGQQVTLRCSPKSGHDTVSWYQQALGQGPQFIFQYYEEEERQRGNFPDRFSGHQFPNYSSELNVNALLLGDSALYLCASSLGQFYGYTFGSGTRLTVV.

The chain couples TRBV6-5 to TRBJ2-2; possible D gene TRBD1, 6 bases. The V gene lost 0 bases and the J gene lost 4 bases, with 12 bases spanning the gap. The CDR3 runs 16 residues. The germline V gene has CDR1 MNHEY and CDR2 SVGAGI. The CDR3 is CASSYSITGSTGELFF. The CDR3 nucleotides are TGTGCCAGCAGTTACTCAATCACAGGGAGCACCGGGGAGCTGTTTTTT.

The chain has TRBV7-3 and TRBJ1-1; D unclear. The CDR3 extends over 15 amino acids. V lost 1 base, J lost 0 bases, and 9 bases lay in between. The germline gives CDR1 SGHTA, CDR2 FQGTGA. CDR3 residues: CASSLSHSMNTEAFF. The CDR3 DNA reads as TGTGCCAGCAGCTTAAGCCATAGCATGAACACTGAAGCTTTCTTT.

The chain employs TRBV4-3 and TRBJ1-1, with TRBD1 as a possible D gene (6 bases). Germline V gives CDR1 LGHNA, CDR2 YSLEER. CDR3 size: 13 residues. V was shortened by 3 bases and J by 5 bases, with 10 bases between the two germline ends. The CDR3 coding sequence is TGCGCCAGCAGCCAGCTGAGGGGGACTGAAGCTTTCTTT. Protein sequence: CASSQLRGTEAFF.

V and J are TRBV4-1 and TRBJ2-5; 8 nucleotides align to TRBD1. The J call may be incorrect, as the DNA end agrees better with TRBJ2-7. Germline loops: CDR1 MGHRA, CDR2 YSYEKL. The CDR3 runs to 14 residues. The CDR3 here is CASSPRTGYSEQYF. The CDR3 DNA sequence: TGCGCCAGCAGCCCTCGGACAGGGTACTCCGAGCAGTACTTC.

This clone has just one count. The chain joins TRBV5-5 to TRBJ2-7; 7 nucleotides align to TRBD2. Germline V lookup: CDR1 SGHKS, CDR2 YYEKEE (reference sequence). This CDR3 comprises 13 residues. J gave up 7 bases and V 4 bases, and 8 bases lay outside the gene matches. The CDR3 bases are TGTGCCAGCAGCCCGAGGGGAGGGGATGAGCAGTACTTC. This translates into CASSPRGGDEQYF.

The rearrangement joins TRBV9 to TRBJ2-7; 9 nucleotides agree with TRBD1. CDR1 and CDR2 from the germline V gene are SGDLS and YYNGEE. The CDR3 length is 15 residues. V shed 4 bases, J shed 0 bases, and the junction held 5 bases outside the gene matches. CDR3 bases: TGTGCCAGCAGCCCGGGACAGGGAAGCTCCTACGAGCAGTACTTC. This gives the protein CASSPGQGSSYEQYF.

The rearrangement joins TRBV6-6 to TRBJ2-1; D is perhaps TRBD2 (5 bases). The CDR3 is made up of 11 amino acids. Trimming stripped 5 bases from V and 9 bases from J, with 8 bases between. Germline-derived CDR1 and CDR2 are MNHNY and SVGAGI (reference sequence). For the CDR3, the DNA is TGTGCCAGCAGTCGAAGCGGTGAGCAGTTCTTC. This encodes CASSRSGEQFF.

This chain links TRBV7-9 with TRBJ2-3; 8 bases line up with TRBD2. The germline CDR1 and CDR2 sequences are SEHNR and FQNEAQ (reference sequence). Unmatched junction bases numbered 3, after V lost 5 bases and J lost 2 bases. The length of the CDR3 is 14 residues. CDR3 sequence: CASSSSGNTDTQYF. For the CDR3, the DNA is TGTGCCAGCAGCAGTAGCGGGAACACAGATACGCAGTATTTT. Full variable domain (outside the CDR3, taken from reference TRBV7-9 and TRBJ2-3): DTGVSQNPRHKITKRGQNVTFRCDPISEHNRLYWYRQTLGQGPEFLTYFQNEAQLEKSRLLSDRFSAERPKGSFSTLEIQRTEQGDSAMYLCASSSSGNTDTQYFGPGTRLTVL.

The V gene is TRBV6-5, the J gene TRBJ1-2, with no clear D. Trimming stripped 7 bases from V and 7 bases from J, with 16 bases between. This CDR3 is 13 amino acids long. Germline assignment: CDR1 MNHEY and CDR2 SVGAGI. The chain's CDR3 is CASTPLRSSGYTF. The CDR3 DNA reads as TGTGCCAGCACCCCCCTCCGGAGTTCTGGCTACACCTTC.

This chain uses TRBV7-9 with TRBJ2-5; TRBD1 or TRBD2 may be the D gene (6 bases each). V lost 5 bases, J lost 5 bases, and 15 bases lay in between. Germline CDR1 is SEHNR and CDR2 is FQNEAQ (reference sequence). This CDR3 spans 14 amino acids. CDR3 sequence (DNA): TGTGCCAGCAGCCGAGGAGGGGGTAGGGAGACCCAGTACTTC. As protein: CASSRGGGRETQYF.

This clone has more than one count but fewer than ten. The chain has TRBV2 and TRBJ1-1; D gene uncertain. Trimming removed 5 bases at V and 1 base at J, with 8 bases between. CDR3 length: 13 residues. Per the germline V gene, CDR1 is SNHLY and CDR2 is FYNNEI. CDR3 loop: CASSRDKNTEAFF. Here the CDR3 DNA reads TGTGCCAGCAGTAGAGACAAGAACACTGAAGCTTTCTTT.

In its sample, this clone was seen once. The chain has TRBV5-4 and TRBJ2-1; D gene unclear. The V gene's germline CDR1 is SGHNT and CDR2 YYREEE (reference sequence). The length of the CDR3 is 13 residues. The V end was cut by 4 bases, the J end by 2 bases, with 7 bases between. The CDR3 DNA follows: TGTGCCAGCAGCGATGGGACCTACAATGAGCAGTTCTTC. Translation gives CASSDGTYNEQFF.